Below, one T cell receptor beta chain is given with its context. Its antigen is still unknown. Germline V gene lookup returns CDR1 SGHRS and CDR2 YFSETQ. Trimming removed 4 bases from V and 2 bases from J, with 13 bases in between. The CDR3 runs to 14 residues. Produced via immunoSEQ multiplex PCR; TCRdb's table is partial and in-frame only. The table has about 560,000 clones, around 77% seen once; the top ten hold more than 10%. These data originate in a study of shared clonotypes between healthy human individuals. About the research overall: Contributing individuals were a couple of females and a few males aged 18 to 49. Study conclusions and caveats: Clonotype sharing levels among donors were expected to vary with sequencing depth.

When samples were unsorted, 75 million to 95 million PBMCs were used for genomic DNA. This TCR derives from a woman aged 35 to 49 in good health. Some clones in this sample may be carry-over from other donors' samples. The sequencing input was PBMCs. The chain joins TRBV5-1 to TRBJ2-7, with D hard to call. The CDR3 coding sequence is TGCGCCAGCAGCGCGTCAGAGCCCCCCTACGAGCAGTACTTC. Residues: CASSASEPPYEQYF.